Listed below are T cell receptor beta chains from one sample, sequenced in a study of OX40 agonist ivuxolimab in advanced cancers. Generated by immunoSEQ multiplex PCR, the TCRdb table keeps only in-frame clones and is missing some. Here the sample spans tens of thousands of clones, 65% to 90% being singletons. Here the sequenced sample was CD4+ or CD8+ T cells sorted from blood, taken in a trial of the OX40 agonist ivuxolimab. These receptors came from an adult with an advanced solid tumor such as melanoma, head and neck, liver or kidney cancer. Both conserved end residues are part of each CDR3. Fields, in order: J gene, V gene, clone size, D gene, CDR3 DNA, CDR3 protein. The D gene is left open where the match is weak. The listing skips clone size in some rows; elsewhere it reads once, few, many or a size class.

TRBJ2-7	TRBV6-5	-	TRBD1	TGTGCCAGCAGCGGACAGGGAGGCGAGCAGTACTTC	CASSGQGGEQYF
TRBJ2-5	TRBV11-2	once	-	TGTGCCAGCAGCTTAGGGAGGCTCCAAGAGACCCAGTACTTC	CASSLGRLQETQYF
TRBJ2-7	TRBV7-7	-	-	TGTGCTAGCAGCTTCGGGCGGGTGAGGTCCTACGAGCAGTACTTC	CASSFGRVRSYEQYF
TRBJ2-3	TRBV4-1	-	-	TGCGCCAGCAGTCTGCTTGACCCAGATACGCAGTATTTT	CASSLLDPDTQYF
TRBJ2-1	TRBV7-9	-	TRBD1	TGTGCCAGCAGCTTAGGTGGACAGGGTAACAATGAGCAGTTCTTC	CASSLGGQGNNEQFF
TRBJ1-1	TRBV4-1	-	TRBD1	TGCGCCAGCAGCCAAGAGAACAGGGGGGGGAACACTGAAGCTTTCTTT	CASSQENRGGNTEAFF
TRBJ2-3	TRBV7-9	-	TRBD2	TGTGCCAGCAGCTCCGGGACTAGCGGGTCACATCATACGCAGTATTTT	CASSSGTSGSHHTQYF
TRBJ1-1	TRBV27	-	-	TGTGCCAGCAGTTTAAATGGAGGATCGAACACTGAAGCTTTCTTT	CASSLNGGSNTEAFF
TRBJ1-4	TRBV6-1	-	-	TGTGCCAGCACCGCGGAGATGAATGAAAAACTGTTTTTT	CASTAEMNEKLFF
TRBJ2-7	TRBV12-5	-	-	TGTGCTAGCCGGAAACCAGAGGGGGGAAAGTCCTACGAGCAGTACTTC	CASRKPEGGKSYEQYF
TRBJ1-1	TRBV6-5	few	-	TGTGCCAGCAGGGGGAGCCAGGCGGCTTTCTTT	CASRGSQAAFF
TRBJ1-1	TRBV30	-	-	TGTGCCTGGAGTGTAGGCAGGATGAACACTGAAGCTTTCTTT	CAWSVGRMNTEAFF
TRBJ1-5	TRBV4-2	-	-	TGTGCCAGCAGCCAAGATAGAGGTAACTATCAGCCCCAGCATTTT	CASSQDRGNYQPQHF
TRBJ1-1	TRBV7-8	-	-	TGTGCCAGCAGCTTAGCGCGTATAGGCACTGAAGCTTTCTTT	CASSLARIGTEAFF
TRBJ1-3	TRBV28	few	-	TGTGCCAGCATCGGACGGACTAACTCTGGAAACACCATATATTTT	CASIGRTNSGNTIYF
TRBJ1-5	TRBV28	-	TRBD1	TGTGCCAGCAGTACCGGACAGGGGGCAATTGGGGGCAATCAGCCCCAGCATTTT	CASSTGQGAIGGNQPQHF
TRBJ2-7	TRBV18	-	-	TGTGCCAGCTCACCTCGACAGGTTAATAACTACGAGCAGTACTTC	CASSPRQVNNYEQYF
TRBJ2-7	TRBV2	-	TRBD2	TGTGCCAGCAGTGAAGAATCTAGCGGCTTCTCCTACGAGCAGTACTTC	CASSEESSGFSYEQYF
TRBJ1-5	TRBV4-1	-	-	TGCGCCAGCAGCCAAGAGGGGTATAGCAATCAGCCCCAGCATTTT	CASSQEGYSNQPQHF
TRBJ1-2	TRBV25-1	-	TRBD1	TGTGCCAGCAGTGAGTCAGGGGGCTATGGCTACACCTTC	CASSESGGYGYTF
TRBJ2-3	TRBV7-2	few	-	TGTGCCAGCAGCCTTAGGGGCGAGGGCACAGATACGCAGTATTTT	CASSLRGEGTDTQYF
TRBJ2-3	TRBV7-3	-	TRBD1	TGTGCCAGCAGCTCAGGGACAGGGTCCACAGATACGCAGTATTTT	CASSSGTGSTDTQYF